The rows below give T cell receptor beta chains drawn from one sample of a study of blood T cell repertoires in COVID-19. Here immunoSEQ multiplex PCR was the method, and the copy in TCRdb shows in-frame clones only, minus some. The profile shows around 190,000 clones, 75% to 80% of them singletons. The sequenced sample was peripheral blood. All receptors derive from a woman aged 45-60 years with active or convalescent COVID-19. Both conserved end residues are part of each CDR3. A D gene is named only where the DNA matches it firmly. Where a row states a size, it is once, few, many or the class of an expanded clone; other rows omit it.

d_gene	j_gene	len	v_gene	abundance	CDR3nt	CDR3aa
NA	TRBJ2-7	14	TRBV19	NA	TGTGCCAGTAGTATAGATAAAGGGAGCTACGAGCAGTACTTC	CASSIDKGSYEQYF
TRBD1	TRBJ2-1	14	TRBV11-3	NA	TGTGCCAGCAGCTCACGGACAGGGGGCTTTGAGCAGTTCTTC	CASSSRTGGFEQFF
NA	TRBJ1-1	15	TRBV7-6	few	TGTGCCAGCAGCTTAAGGGCAGGGATGAACACTGAAGCTTTCTTT	CASSLRAGMNTEAFF
NA	TRBJ1-4	14	TRBV5-1	few	TGCGCCAGCAGTGAGGGAGACCTTCATGAAAAACTGTTTTTT	CASSEGDLHEKLFF
TRBD2	TRBJ2-7	15	TRBV27	NA	TGTGCCAGCAGTCCCGGGACTAGCGTATCCTACGAGCAGTACTTC	CASSPGTSVSYEQYF
TRBD2	TRBJ2-1	14	TRBV6-6	NA	TGTGCCAGCAGTTACTCGGAGCGGGGATTTGAGCAGTTCTTC	CASSYSERGFEQFF
TRBD1	TRBJ1-6	14	TRBV30	NA	TGTGCCTGGAGTCTGCAGGGGGCTTATTCACCCCTCCACTTT	CAWSLQGAYSPLHF
NA	TRBJ2-7	13	TRBV30	NA	TGTGCCTCATACCCGGACGGGACCTACGAGCAGTACTTC	CASYPDGTYEQYF
NA	TRBJ1-6	12	TRBV28	few	TGTGCCAGCAGCGGGGGACTCTCCCACCTCCACTTT	CASSGGLSHLHF
NA	TRBJ1-5	13	TRBV20-1	NA	TGCAGTGCTAGTGGCCAGGGCAATCAGCCCCAGCATTTT	CSASGQGNQPQHF
TRBD1	TRBJ1-5	17	TRBV2	NA	TGTGCCAGCAGGGGGACAGGGGGAATCATTAGCAATCAGCCCCAGCATTTT	CASRGTGGIISNQPQHF
NA	TRBJ2-2	14	TRBV23-1	NA	TGCGCCAGCATACGACAGGTGCTATCCGGGGAGCTGTTTTTT	CASIRQVLSGELFF
NA	TRBJ1-6	13	TRBV30	few	TGTGCCTGGACCAGCTCCTATAATTCACCCCTCCACTTT	CAWTSSYNSPLHF
NA	TRBJ2-4	19	TRBV3-1/TRBV3-2	few	TGTGCCAGCAGCCAAGGTTCCCCCCGGACAGCCGTAGCCAAAAACATTCAGTACTTC	CASSQGSPRTAVAKNIQYF
NA	TRBJ1-2	17	TRBV7-9	NA	TGTGCCAGCAGCAGCAAGGTCGGCAGGGATTCAAACTATGGCTACACCTTC	CASSSKVGRDSNYGYTF
NA	TRBJ1-4	17	TRBV4-3	NA	TGCGCCAGCAGCCAAGGGTTTAGAAAGAGCGGACCTGAAAAACTGTTTTTT	CASSQGFRKSGPEKLFF
NA	TRBJ1-2	15	TRBV6-5	NA	TGTGCCAGCAGTTACTCAGGTGTCAGCTCGGGTGGCTACACCTTC	CASSYSGVSSGGYTF
TRBD1	TRBJ1-2	13	TRBV29-1	few	TGCAGCGTCGAACCGGGACAGAGCTATGGCTACACCTTC	CSVEPGQSYGYTF